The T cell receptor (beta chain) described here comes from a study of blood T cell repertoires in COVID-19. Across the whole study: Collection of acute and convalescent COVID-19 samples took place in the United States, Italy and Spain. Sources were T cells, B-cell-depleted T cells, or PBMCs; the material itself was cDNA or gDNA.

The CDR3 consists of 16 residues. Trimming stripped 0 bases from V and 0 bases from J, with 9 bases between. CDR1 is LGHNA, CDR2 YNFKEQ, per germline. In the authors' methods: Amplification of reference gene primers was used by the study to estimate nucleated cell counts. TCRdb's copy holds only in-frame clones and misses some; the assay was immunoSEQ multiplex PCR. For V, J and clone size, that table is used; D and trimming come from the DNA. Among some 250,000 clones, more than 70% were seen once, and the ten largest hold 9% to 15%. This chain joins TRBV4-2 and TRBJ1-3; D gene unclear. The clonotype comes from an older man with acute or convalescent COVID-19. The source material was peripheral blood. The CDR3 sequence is CASSQDDIFSGNTIYF. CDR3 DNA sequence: TGTGCCAGCAGCCAAGATGACATTTTCTCTGGAAACACCATATATTTT.